This T cell receptor beta chain emerged from a study of type 1 and type 2 diabetes patients (dated by TCRdb to the mid-2010s). For context, the study as a whole: Nine type 1 diabetes patients, four type 2 diabetes patients and six nondiabetic controls were recruited in China to form the cohort. Across the study, CD4+ and CD8+ T cells were positively selected from PBMCs by means of CD4 or CD8 MicroBeads on MACS columns. Altogether, roughly 18 million paired-end reads were produced across the whole study. The study used high-throughput sequencing to profile TCRbeta repertoires and compare individuals with type 1 diabetes, type 2 diabetes and no diabetes. Type 2 diabetes patients were included as a disease comparison group for the type 1 diabetes patients. V gene usage was similar between approximately 20-cycle and roughly 23-cycle amplification, suggesting similar primer efficiencies and random PCR bias. Paired-end sequencing of TCRbeta libraries was performed on Illumina HiSeq 2000 or MiSeq instruments.

On this clonotype: Its cognate antigen has yet to be identified. No base-level quality is on record; no much larger clone is a single base apart.

V lost 6 bases and J lost 3 bases, and the count of bases not matched to a germline gene is 3. CDR1 and CDR2, looked up from the germline V gene, are MDHEN and SYDVKM. The CDR3 holds 14 amino acids from the cysteine to the phenylalanine. Only CDR3 DNA remains: 42 bases, in frame from the first base. Sequencing took place on an Illumina MiSeq. For TCRbeta CDR3 amplification, the template was genomic DNA taken from the sorted T cell subsets. The TCRbeta CDR3 region was amplified by multiplex PCR using 30 forward and 13 reverse primers. PCR products were purified with AMPure XP beads, then indices and adaptors were added in a second roughly 23-cycle PCR. Libraries were gel-purified using the QIAquick Gel Extraction Kit before sequencing. As for how the authors treated the data: Paired-end reads were merged using FLASH and were aligned with IgBLAST to IMGT V, D and J germline references. Reads with below 70% alignment identity to germline references were discarded, leaving 8.5 million to 14 million reads study-wide. CDR3 boundaries, reading frame and productivity were assigned according to IMGT definitions. A highly-expanded clone was defined as any clone making up 1% or more of reads, and normalized Shannon entropy served as the measure of diversity. Unpaired two-tailed t-tests were used to test group differences in Shannon entropy. TCRdb trimmed the raw reads at Q25, called clones with MiXCR and kept productive beta chains. CDR3 protein sequences are deduplicated, and each keeps its most common genes and DNA. The V and J calls and clone size come from TCRdb's table, not from the authors' own analysis. The table for this sample lists a few hundred thousand distinct CDR3 sequences; around 47% of them were counted only once. Of the sample, roughly an eighth is held by the ten largest clones.

Study-wide findings and limitations: Few highly-expanded CD4+ clones, median one, were found in type 2 diabetes patients, accounting for a median about 4.1% of reads. The study groups were not matched for age and gender, which could bias interpretation. Only a limited number of T2D and control samples were sequenced, so some T1D-only HECs might also appear in more T2D or control samples. In both CD4+ and CD8+ T cells, type 2 diabetes repertoires were highly diverse and significantly more diverse than type 1 diabetes repertoires. V and J gene usage patterns of type 2 diabetes and control samples were highly correlated, averaging approximately 0.97 between samples.

Standard classification criteria for type 1 or type 2 diabetes were met by all diabetic patients, and glucose and C-peptide were assessed by WHO-recommended methods. Exclusion applied to any donor with other autoimmune diseases or infections within the previous four weeks. Around 10 milliliters of peripheral blood were drawn from each participant. LymphoPrep density separation was used to isolate PBMCs. Sequenced input: peripheral blood mononuclear cells (PBMCs). This clonotype originated in a man aged 18 to 29 with type 2 diabetes. The V and J segments used are TRBV28 and TRBJ2-5; 11 middle bases align to TRBD2. The nucleotides read TGTGCCAGCAGCGAGACTAGCGGGGAAGAGACCCAGTACTTC. The resulting protein is CASSETSGEETQYF.